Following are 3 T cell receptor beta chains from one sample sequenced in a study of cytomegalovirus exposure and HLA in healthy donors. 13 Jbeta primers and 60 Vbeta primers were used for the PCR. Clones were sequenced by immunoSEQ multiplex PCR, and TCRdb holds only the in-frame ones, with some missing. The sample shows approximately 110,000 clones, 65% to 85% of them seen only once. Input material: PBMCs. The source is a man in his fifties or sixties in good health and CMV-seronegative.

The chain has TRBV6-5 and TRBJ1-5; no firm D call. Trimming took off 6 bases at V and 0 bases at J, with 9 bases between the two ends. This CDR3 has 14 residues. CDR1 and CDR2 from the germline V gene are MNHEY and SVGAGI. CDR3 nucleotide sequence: TGTGCCAGCAGCCCGCGCGCTAGCAATCAGCCCCAGCATTTT. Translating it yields CASSPRASNQPQHF.

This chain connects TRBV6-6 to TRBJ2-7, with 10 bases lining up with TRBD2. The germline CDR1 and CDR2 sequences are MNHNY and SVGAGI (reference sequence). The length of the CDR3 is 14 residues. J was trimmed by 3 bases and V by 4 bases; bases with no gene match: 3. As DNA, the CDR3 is TGTGCCAGCAGTTGGGCTAGCGGGAGCTACGAGCAGTACTTC. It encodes CASSWASGSYEQYF.

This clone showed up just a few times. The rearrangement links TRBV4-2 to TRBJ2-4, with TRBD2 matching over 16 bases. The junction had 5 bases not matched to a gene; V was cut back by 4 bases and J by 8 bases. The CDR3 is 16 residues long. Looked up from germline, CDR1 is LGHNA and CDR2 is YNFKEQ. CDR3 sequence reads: CASSLGLAGGPDIQYF. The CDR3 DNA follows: TGTGCCAGCAGCCTGGGACTAGCGGGGGGGCCGGACATTCAGTACTTC.